This T cell receptor (beta chain) was identified during a study of blood T cell repertoires in COVID-19. Across the whole study: Researchers got acute and convalescent COVID-19 samples from the United States, Italy and Spain. PBMCs, B-cell-depleted T cells, or T cells were the source of the cDNA or gDNA that made up the material.

Germline V CDR1 and CDR2: KGHSH, LQKENI. J gave up 6 bases and V 3 bases, and 4 bases lay outside the gene matches. The CDR3 runs 14 residues. In the study's own analysis: Amplification of reference gene primers was used by the study to estimate nucleated cell counts. Assay used: immunoSEQ multiplex PCR; TCRdb lists only in-frame clones, some missing. V and J calls and clone size are those listed in that table; D and trimming were worked out from the DNA. Here the sample spans 150,000 to 200,000 clones, around 80% being singletons. This chain links TRBV18 with TRBJ1-2, with 10 bases identical to TRBD1. This TCR derives from a man in his 70s with active or convalescent COVID-19. Sequences were obtained from peripheral blood. The CDR3, as DNA: TGTGCCAGCTCACCTGTCGGACAGGGGGATGGCTACACCTTC. This encodes CASSPVGQGDGYTF. The full variable domain, in which reference TRBV18 and TRBJ1-2 provide the parts outside the CDR3, is NAGVMQNPRHLVRRRGQEARLRCSPMKGHSHVYWYRQLPEEGLKFMVYLQKENIIDESGMPKERFSAEFPKEGPSILRIQQVVRGDSAAYFCASSPVGQGDGYTFGSGTRLTVV.